This TCR beta chain came from a study of read filtering for tumor transcriptome and immune sequencing. Study-level information: Mean patient age was roughly 70 years, range roughly 45 to 85; 17 male, some 15 female. DNase treatment preceded whole-transcriptome library preparation. Study conclusions and caveats: Single-read clonotypes: roughly 86% of IR-seq clonotypes (around 3.5% of reads), more than 70% of RNA-seq clonotypes (roughly 43% of reads).

At the time of active disease, bone marrow was collected from every patient. This clonotype occurred many times. Its antigen is not identified. This CDR3 region has 13 residues. Germline V gene lookup returns CDR1 MGHRA and CDR2 YSYEKL. V was pared by 9 bases and J by 3 bases, with 4 bases of the junction left unmatched. From roughly 400 ng of RNA, a library with molecular barcoded alpha/delta and beta/gamma adaptors was made. TCRdb called the reads again in MiXCR, with one record for every CDR3 protein. Found here are fewer than 150,000 distinct CDR3 sequences, approximately 13% of them singletons; the top ten hold 8% to 13%.

The chain is built from TRBV4-1 and TRBJ2-1, with 8 positions matching TRBD2. This receptor was taken from a donor aged 40 or older with multiple myeloma. The specimen sequenced was a population of CD138-negative cells sorted from bone marrow. This CDR3 reads CASSGVGYNEQFF. The CDR3 bases are TGCGCCAGTAGCGGGGTTGGCTACAATGAGCAGTTCTTC.